A single T cell receptor beta chain is shown here with its context. Its target is unknown. The table came from immunoSEQ multiplex PCR; TCRdb's copy has only in-frame clones and leaves some out. The table lists 40,000 or so clones, roughly 86% of them singletons. Germline loops: CDR1 SEHNR, CDR2 FQNEAQ (reference sequence). Trimming took off 4 bases at V and 1 base at J, with 10 bases between the two ends. This CDR3 spans 14 amino acids. Each patient experienced a relapse that followed autologous stem cell transplantation, and brentuximab vedotin exposure varied. Complete response, partial response or progressive disease constituted the best response categories observed. This entry comes from a study of PD-1 blockade in classical Hodgkin lymphoma. Looking at the study overall: Nivolumab dosing for patients was 3 mg/kg, administered intravenously every 2 weeks. General observations from the study: Newly diagnosed patients had diversity similar to the baseline diversity of complete responders. Sources of repertoire differences remain undefined, possibly disease activity or prior therapy.

The specimen comprised peripheral blood mononuclear cells (PBMCs), sampled before the second cycle of nivolumab. This receptor was obtained from a human donor with classical Hodgkin lymphoma. This chain uses TRBV7-9 with TRBJ1-1; D perhaps matches TRBD1 (6 bases). CDR3 coding DNA: TGTGCCAGCAGCTCCCAGGACAGGAACACTGAAGCTTTCTTT. It codes for CASSSQDRNTEAFF.